The source of this TCR beta chain is a study of blood T cells in healthy people across ages. With a J-beta primer mix and a sample-barcoded 5' primer, a second PCR ran about 6 to 11 cycles. A minimum of 3 million CDR3-containing paired-end reads was obtained for each sample. TCRdb used MiXCR to reprocess the 5' RACE reads, holding one entry per CDR3 protein. The sample contains some 1,500,000 distinct CDR3 sequences, 40% to 45% of which appear only once. This clonotype was observed once. Its antigen is as yet unknown. Study conclusions and caveats: Long-lived and aged donors differed, with more naive CD4+ cells and higher diversity in the long-lived.

Those donating, healthy Caucasian individuals from Russia, were aged about 6 to 95. Sequenced material: blood. This sequence originates from a woman younger than 30 in good health.

The CDR3 spells CASSLALAGVPYEQYF. The DNA of the CDR3 is TGCGCCAGCAGCTTGGCCCTAGCGGGGGTCCCCTACGAGCAGTACTTC. This sequence joins TRBV5-1 and TRBJ2-5; 10 bases map to TRBD2. The better agreement between TRBJ2-7 and the DNA end casts doubt on the J call. This CDR3 has 16 amino acids. Per germline, CDR1 SGHRS and CDR2 YFSETQ.